The clone carrying this TCR beta chain was recorded a few times. Germline lookup yields CDR1 SGHNT and CDR2 YENEEA. The ends were cut back, 6 bases at V and 1 base at J, with 9 bases in the middle. This CDR3 comprises 13 residues. This entry is derived from a study of blood T cell repertoires in COVID-19. Study overall: The United States, Italy and Spain were the sources of the acute and convalescent COVID-19 samples.

Study processing details: Nucleated cell number was recorded as an estimate derived from reference gene primer amplification. Using immunoSEQ multiplex PCR, the repertoire was profiled, and TCRdb retains in-frame clones only, with some absent. The D gene and trimming were derived from the DNA, and the V and J assignments and clone size from that table. The data show roughly 200,000 clones, roughly nine tenths seen once. All enrollees were about 18 to 90 years old and from roughly 26 US areas. Each participant's cohort was designated according to participant-reported clinical history. The receptor comes from a woman aged 40 to 55 with acute COVID-19. The sample comprised PBMCs or T cells enriched from blood (not recorded which). This chain uses TRBV11-3 with TRBJ1-1, with a tentative D call TRBD1 (5 bases). Here the CDR3 reads CASSMGGNTEAFF. CDR3 sequence (DNA): TGTGCCAGCAGTATGGGGGGGAACACTGAAGCTTTCTTT.